This TCR beta chain derives from a study of T cells in Graves' hyperthyroidism and ophthalmopathy. Patients were aged 18 to 65, had disease duration under 2 months, and had newly diagnosed hyperthyroidism. Exclusion of patients followed from uncontrolled infection, other autoimmune disease, pregnancy or lactation. Trimming removed 3 bases at V and 1 base at J, with 14 bases between. From germline, CDR1 is SEHNR and CDR2 FQNEAQ (reference sequence). The CDR3 has 16 residues. This clonotype was found many times. The CDR3 regions of TCR beta were amplified from RNA transcripts. An initial round of RT-PCR targeting the TCR CDR3 relied on the HTBI primer set. A single record per CDR3 protein comes from TCRdb applying MiXCR to the multiplex PCR reads. Of roughly 380,000 distinct CDR3 sequences in the sample, approximately 15% are singletons; the top ten hold roughly 20%.

Material: blood. The chain recombines TRBV7-9 with TRBJ2-3, with a tentative D call TRBD2 (5 bases). This receptor was identified in a man aged 30 to 45 with Graves' hyperthyroidism that later progressed to Graves' ophthalmopathy. This chain's CDR3 is CASSLSSGRGTDTQYF. The CDR3 bases are TGTGCCAGCAGCTTGTCCTCTGGGCGGGGCACAGATACGCAGTATTTT.